What follows are 8 T cell receptor beta chains derived from one specimen sequenced in a study of control samples from healthy donors and cancer patients. Profiling relied on immunoSEQ multiplex PCR, and the TCRdb table lists in-frame clones only, not all of them. The data show more than 110,000 clones, with roughly nine tenths seen just once and roughly 10% held by the top ten. The sample taken for sequencing was blood. The receptors were sampled from a woman younger than 45 in good health.

The chain carries TRBV6-5 and TRBJ2-5, with 8 nucleotides matching TRBD2. Per germline, CDR1 MNHEY and CDR2 SVGAGI. V trimming: 10 bases; J trimming: 5 bases; junction bases outside the gene matches: 9. This CDR3 is built from 13 residues. CDR3 in DNA: TGTGCCACCCGGTTGACGGGAGGGGAGACCCAGTACTTC. Protein sequence: CATRLTGGETQYF.

This chain connects TRBV5-1 to TRBJ2-1, with D tentatively TRBD2 (5 bases). Germline V CDR1 and CDR2: SGHRS, YFSETQ. V lost 4 bases to trimming and J lost 8 bases, with 22 bases between them. The CDR3 runs to 16 residues. In nucleotides, the CDR3 is TGCGCCAGCAGCCCCACCAGGACCGGGATGACTGATGAGCAGTTCTTC. Amino acid sequence: CASSPTRTGMTDEQFF.

In this sample, this clone turned up once. This chain joins TRBV7-9 and TRBJ2-7; no definite D call. V was pared by 2 bases and J by 0 bases, with 8 bases between. Germline V gene data show CDR1 as SEHNR and CDR2 as FQNEAQ (reference sequence). The CDR3 is made up of 14 amino acids. This CDR3 is CASSLSPPSYEQYF. CDR3 in DNA: TGTGCCAGCAGCTTATCCCCTCCCTCCTACGAGCAGTACTTC.

This clone was observed a few times. The chain carries TRBV6-5 and TRBJ2-5; 7 bases align to TRBD2. CDR3 length: 13 amino acids. Unmatched junction bases numbered 5, after V lost 7 bases and J lost 3 bases. The germline V gene has CDR1 MNHEY and CDR2 SVGAGI. The CDR3 region is CASTLAAKETQYF. The CDR3, as DNA: TGTGCCAGCACCCTAGCGGCTAAAGAGACCCAGTACTTC.

About this clone: A junction end diverges from the germline sequence, so it may reflect a read error. The gene calls are TRBV27 and TRBJ1-6; tentatively, D is TRBD1 (6 bases). The CDR3 consists of 16 residues. The germline gives CDR1 MNHEY, CDR2 SMNVEV (reference sequence). CDR3 protein: CASRPPGHFYNLPLHF. In nucleotides, the CDR3 is TGTGCCAGCAGACCCCCGGGACATTTCTATAATTTACCCCTCCACTTT.

This chain links TRBV2 with TRBJ1-1; 9 nucleotides align to TRBD1. J was trimmed by 4 bases and V by 6 bases; bases with no gene match: 6. In germline, CDR1 is SNHLY, CDR2 FYNNEI. This CDR3 has 14 residues. CDR3 amino acids: CASRGTGSATEAFF. DNA for the CDR3: TGTGCCAGCAGGGGGACAGGGTCGGCCACTGAAGCTTTCTTT.

In this sample, this clone turned up once. This chain joins TRBV4-2 and TRBJ1-6; D is perhaps TRBD1 (6 bases). The V end was cut by 1 base, the J end by 4 bases, with 11 bases between. CDR1 LGHNA and CDR2 YNFKEQ come from the germline V gene. The CDR3 has 16 amino acids. The CDR3 loop is CASSQGGGTYNSPLHF. CDR3 nucleotide sequence: TGTGCCAGCAGCCAAGGGGGGGGCACTTATAATTCACCCCTCCACTTT.

The V and J genes are TRBV5-5 and TRBJ2-3; D is possibly TRBD1 (5 bases). The CDR3 is made up of 15 amino acids. V dropped 3 bases and J dropped 2 bases, with 13 bases sitting between them. Looked up from germline, CDR1 is SGHKS and CDR2 is YYEKEE (reference sequence). In DNA form, the CDR3 reads TGTGCCAGCAGCTACCAAGGGGCGCCCACAGATACGCAGTATTTT. Its translation is CASSYQGAPTDTQYF.